One sample yielded the 21 T cell receptor beta chains listed below, sequenced in a study of shared clonotypes between healthy human individuals. Naive CD8 cells lacked CD45RO and underwent positive selection for CCR7, leaving out terminally differentiated effector memory CD45RA+ cells. Sequenced by immunoSEQ multiplex PCR; TCRdb stores in-frame clones only, minus some. This sample has around 2,000,000 clones; approximately 94% occur once, and the top ten carry roughly 1.7%. The sample consisted of naive CD8+ T cells from PBMCs. These receptors were taken from a man younger than 30 in good health. Some clones in this sample may be carry-over from other donors' samples.

V is TRBV6-1 and J is TRBJ1-2, with D maybe TRBD1 (5 bases). This CDR3 comprises 15 residues. Trimming removed 2 bases at V and 2 bases at J, with 12 bases between. Germline CDR1 MNHNS, CDR2 SASEGT. CDR3 amino acids: CASSELVAGNYGYTF. The DNA of the CDR3 is TGTGCCAGCAGTGAACTCGTGGCAGGGAACTATGGCTACACCTTC.

This clone occurred once. The genes are TRBV5-4 and TRBJ2-3; TRBD2 agrees at 11 bases. Germline V gives CDR1 SGHNT, CDR2 YYREEE (reference sequence). The junction had 11 bases not matched to a gene; V was cut back by 0 bases and J by 5 bases. The CDR3 contains 18 residues. The chain's CDR3 is CASSLATSGRLSGDTQYF. CDR3 in DNA: TGTGCCAGCAGCTTGGCAACTAGCGGGAGACTATCGGGAGATACGCAGTATTTT.

With respect to this clone: At the DNA level, this CDR3 is encoded by other sequences in the same sample as well. This chain links TRBV29-1 with TRBJ2-7; 11 nucleotides match TRBD1. The CDR3 has 14 amino acids. Germline lookup yields CDR1 SQVTM and CDR2 ANQGSEA. Trimming at V came to 6 bases and at J to 10 bases, leaving 14 bases not matched to a gene. CDR3 coding DNA: TGCAGCGTCGACGCGGGACAGGGGGTGGGCGAACAGTACTTC. It codes for CSVDAGQGVGEQYF.

The chain combines TRBV9 with TRBJ2-6, with TRBD2 matching 7 bases. J lost 0 bases, V lost 3 bases, and 6 bases had no gene match. The germline V gene has CDR1 SGDLS and CDR2 YYNGEE. The CDR3 runs 17 residues. The CDR3 loop is CASSEGGVPSGANVLTF. As DNA, the CDR3 is TGTGCCAGCAGCGAGGGAGGGGTCCCCTCTGGGGCCAACGTCCTGACTTTC.

The chain couples TRBV9 to TRBJ2-1; D is possibly TRBD2 (5 bases). CDR3 length equals 17 residues. Germline CDR1 and CDR2: SGDLS and YYNGEE. V lost 4 bases and J 1 base, leaving 18 bases between the germline ends. CDR3 protein: CASSTTREGSSYNEQFF. CDR3 coding DNA: TGTGCCAGCAGCACTACCCGTGAGGGTTCTTCCTACAATGAGCAGTTCTTC.

This chain uses TRBV7-3 with TRBJ2-3, with D perhaps assigned TRBD1 or TRBD2 (6 bases each). Trimming pared 5 bases from V and 5 bases from J, leaving 20 bases between. Germline CDR1 and CDR2: SGHTA and FQGTGA. CDR3 length equals 16 residues. In DNA form, the CDR3 reads TGTGCCAGCAGCCTAGGGGGTAGCGGCCGGGGAGATACGCAGTATTTT. Translation gives CASSLGGSGRGDTQYF. Looking up the rest from reference TRBV7-3 and TRBJ2-3 gives the full variable domain: GAGVSQTPSNKVTEKGKYVELRCDPISGHTALYWYRQSLGQGPEFLIYFQGTGAADDSGLPNDRFFAVRPEGSVSTLKIQRTERGDSAVYLCASSLGGSGRGDTQYFGPGTRLTVL.

The J gene is TRBJ2-7, the V gene TRBV7-9, with 8 positions matching TRBD1. The CDR3 is 15 amino acids. After removal of 4 bases from V and 5 bases from J, the junction contained 10 bases not matched to a gene. The germline V gene encodes CDR1 SEHNR and CDR2 FQNEAQ (reference sequence). CDR3 region: CASSYTGGTSNEQYF. CDR3 nucleotide sequence: TGTGCCAGCAGCTACACAGGGGGTACCAGCAACGAGCAGTACTTC.

The chain has TRBV7-6 and TRBJ2-6; perhaps D is TRBD1 or TRBD2 (5 bases each). V was clipped by 6 bases and J by 0 bases, with 9 bases between them. The CDR3 runs 15 residues. Per germline, CDR1 SGHVS and CDR2 FNYEAQ. The CDR3 reads CASSPGLSGANVLTF. CDR3 DNA sequence: TGTGCCAGCAGTCCGGGGCTCTCTGGGGCCAACGTCCTGACTTTC.

The rearrangement joins TRBV28 to TRBJ2-4; 7 nucleotides align to TRBD1. V lost 2 bases and J lost 0; bases outside the gene matches: 4. CDR1 and CDR2 from the germline V gene are MDHEN and SYDVKM. The CDR3 runs to 16 residues. For the CDR3, the DNA is TGTGCCAGCAGTTTAGGGACAGAGATAGCCAAAAACATTCAGTACTTC. Protein: CASSLGTEIAKNIQYF. Combining the CDR3 with reference TRBV28 and TRBJ2-4 gives the whole variable domain DVKVTQSSRYLVKRTGEKVFLECVQDMDHENMFWYRQDPGLGLRLIYFSYDVKMKEKGDIPEGYSVSREKKERFSLILESASTNQTSMYLCASSLGTEIAKNIQYFGAGTRLSVL.

In its sample, this clone was seen once. The rearrangement joins TRBV7-2 to TRBJ2-2; 11 bases agree with TRBD2. The V gene end was trimmed by 4 bases and the J gene end by 6 bases; junction bases not matched to a gene: 7. The CDR3 has 16 amino acids. The germline V gene encodes CDR1 SGHTA and CDR2 FQGNSA. The CDR3 bases are TGTGCCAGCAGCTATAGCGGGAGGGCCCCTTCCGGGGAGCTGTTTTTT. Residues: CASSYSGRAPSGELFF.

The J gene is TRBJ2-7, the V gene TRBV27, with 7 nucleotides matching TRBD1. Losses at the gene ends were 4 bases for V and 0 bases for J; bases not matched to a gene: 6. Germline V lookup: CDR1 MNHEY, CDR2 SMNVEV (reference sequence). The CDR3 length is 15 residues. The CDR3 sequence: CASSYEQGISYEQYF. The CDR3, as DNA: TGTGCCAGCAGTTATGAACAGGGGATCTCCTACGAGCAGTACTTC.

This sequence joins TRBV7-3 and TRBJ1-2; D gene uncertain. The CDR3 runs to 15 residues. The V gene's germline CDR1 is SGHTA and CDR2 FQGTGA. V was shortened by 2 bases and J by 6 bases, with 16 bases between the two germline ends. CDR3 region: CASSLEPSGVDGYTF. The CDR3 DNA follows: TGTGCCAGCAGCTTAGAGCCGTCCGGGGTGGATGGCTACACCTTC.

The J gene is TRBJ1-2, the V gene TRBV7-9, with D maybe TRBD1 (5 bases). This CDR3 is 17 amino acids long. V was pared by 5 bases and J by 2 bases, with 21 bases between. Germline V lookup: CDR1 SEHNR, CDR2 FQNEAQ (reference sequence). The CDR3 protein is CASSTREGWSKNYGYTF. The DNA of the CDR3 is TGTGCCAGCAGCACCCGGGAGGGGTGGTCGAAGAACTATGGCTACACCTTC.

The gene calls are TRBV7-8 and TRBJ1-2; 8 bases are a match to TRBD1. The CDR3 extends over 13 amino acids. Germline CDR1 SGHVS, CDR2 FQNEAQ. After removal of 5 bases from V and 5 bases from J, the junction contained 4 bases not matched to a gene. CDR3 nucleotides: TGTGCCAGCAGCGAACAGGGGGTTTATGGCTACACCTTC. Translated: CASSEQGVYGYTF.

The V and J genes are TRBV28 and TRBJ1-2; TRBD1 matches 8 bases. Germline CDR1 MDHEN, CDR2 SYDVKM. The trim removed 2 bases at V and 5 bases at J, leaving 10 bases unmatched. CDR3 length: 16 amino acids. DNA of the CDR3: TGTGCCAGCAGTTTAGGACAGGGTGTGTCGCGGTATGGCTACACCTTC. This gives the protein CASSLGQGVSRYGYTF.

This clone was detected once. This chain links TRBV6-1 with TRBJ2-7; a weak D match, TRBD1 (6 bases). This CDR3 is 14 amino acids long. Germline CDR1 and CDR2: MNHNS and SASEGT. V dropped 2 bases and J dropped 2 bases, with 10 bases sitting between them. CDR3 coding DNA: TGTGCCAGCAGTGAATTAGGACAGACCTACGAGCAGTACTTC. Translated, it gives CASSELGQTYEQYF.

The J gene is TRBJ2-1, the V gene TRBV30; a possible D gene is TRBD1 (6 bases). Trimming left V 1 base short and J 0 bases short, with 16 bases between. CDR1 is GTSNPN and CDR2 is SVGIG in the germline V gene (reference sequence). CDR3 length: 17 residues. The CDR3 loop reads CAWSAQTGHSSYNEQFF. CDR3 DNA: TGTGCCTGGAGTGCTCAGACAGGCCATAGCTCCTACAATGAGCAGTTCTTC.

This chain links TRBV29-1 with TRBJ1-3; perhaps TRBD1 as D (6 bases). Trimming shortened V by 7 bases and J by 0 bases, and 13 bases separated the two germline ends. The CDR3 runs 14 residues. Germline CDR1 is SQVTM and CDR2 is ANQGSEA. The CDR3 DNA is TGCAGCGCCCTTACAGGGAACTCTGGAAACACCATATATTTT. This sequence encodes CSALTGNSGNTIYF.

This clone was counted a single time. This chain links TRBV28 with TRBJ2-4; possible D gene TRBD1, 6 bases. V was clipped by 3 bases and J by 4 bases, with 13 bases between them. This CDR3 region has 15 residues. CDR1 MDHEN and CDR2 SYDVKM come from the germline V gene. The CDR3 spells CASSLRRRGKNIQYF. The CDR3 coding sequence is TGTGCCAGCAGTTTGAGGCGCAGGGGTAAAAACATTCAGTACTTC.

The chain links TRBV6-1 to TRBJ2-2, with a weak D call TRBD2 (5 bases). Germline lookup yields CDR1 MNHNS and CDR2 SASEGT. There are 13 residues in the CDR3. Trimming stripped 8 bases from V and 5 bases from J, with 12 bases between. The CDR3 protein is CASVRGLTGELFF. The CDR3 DNA reads as TGTGCCAGCGTACGAGGGCTTACCGGGGAGCTGTTTTTT.

The rearrangement joins TRBV9 to TRBJ1-5; D might be TRBD1 (6 bases). CDR3 length: 15 amino acids. Trimming removed 4 bases from V and 6 bases from J, with 17 bases in between. Germline V CDR1 and CDR2: SGDLS, YYNGEE. The CDR3 bases are TGTGCCAGCAGCCCAGGGGTGGCAAAACTTCAGCCCCAGCATTTT. It codes for CASSPGVAKLQPQHF.